These 18 T cell receptor beta chains were sequenced from one sample in a study of CD4 T cells in relation to SARS-CoV-2 and coronaviruses. The method was immunoSEQ multiplex PCR; TCRdb's version includes in-frame clones alone and lacks a portion of them. The table lists 37,000 or so clones, roughly 84% of them singletons. These receptors have no known antigen. The sample comprised naive CD4+ T cells from PBMCs, cultured in vitro. As for subset: naive CD4+ T cells isolated by negative enrichment. The receptors stem from an adult with COVID-19.

The chain is built from TRBV5-1 and TRBJ2-1, with no clear D. CDR3 size: 15 residues. Trimming removed 0 bases from V and 2 bases from J, with 9 bases in between. Germline V gives CDR1 SGHRS, CDR2 YFSETQ. Here the CDR3 DNA reads TGCGCCAGCAGCTTGGAGACCAGTCCCTACAATGAGCAGTTCTTC. Encoded protein: CASSLETSPYNEQFF.

The CDR3 DNA reads as TGTGCCACCAGCAGGGAACGGGACAGGGTGACAGATACGCAGTATTTT. It specifies CATSRERDRVTDTQYF. The V gene is TRBV15, the J gene TRBJ2-3, with 9 bases matching TRBD1. The CDR3 covers 16 residues. V was pared by 3 bases and J by 3 bases, with 7 bases of the junction left unmatched. The germline V gene encodes CDR1 LNHNV and CDR2 YYDKDF (reference sequence).

The rearrangement links TRBV29-1 to TRBJ2-3; D is ambiguous. The CDR3 length is 10 residues. Germline CDR1 is SQVTM and CDR2 is ANQGSEA. Trimming shortened V by 7 bases and J by 1 base, and 3 bases separated the two germline ends. CDR3 nucleotide sequence: TGCAGCGCCCGCACAGATACGCAGTATTTT. It encodes CSARTDTQYF.

The chain carries TRBV11-2 and TRBJ2-7, with D possibly TRBD2 on 5 matching bases. CDR3 size: 15 residues. V shed 6 bases and J shed 0 bases, with 15 bases lying between them. From germline, CDR1 is SGHAT and CDR2 FQNNGV. The CDR3 is CASSITDGVSYEQYF. The CDR3 DNA is TGTGCCAGCAGTATAACGGACGGGGTCTCCTACGAGCAGTACTTC.

The gene calls are TRBV5-1 and TRBJ2-7; 10 bases match TRBD1. The length of the CDR3 is 14 residues. V was clipped by 2 bases and J by 5 bases; unmatched bases: 4. CDR1 is SGHRS and CDR2 is YFSETQ in the germline V gene. The CDR3 DNA follows: TGCGCCAGCAGCTTTAGGACAGGGGGTCACGAGCAGTACTTC. Protein product: CASSFRTGGHEQYF.

The rearrangement links TRBV19 to TRBJ2-7; 10 bases are shared with TRBD2. The junction had 5 bases not matched to a gene; V was cut back by 7 bases and J by 2 bases. The germline CDR1 and CDR2 sequences are LNHDA and SQIVND (reference sequence). The length of the CDR3 is 14 residues. The CDR3 loop is CASKVAGGTYEQYF. CDR3 DNA: TGTGCCAGTAAGGTAGCGGGAGGCACCTACGAGCAGTACTTC.

The genes are TRBV19 and TRBJ1-5, with 8 nucleotides matching TRBD1. Unmatched junction bases numbered 10, after V lost 9 bases and J lost 6 bases. Germline V gives CDR1 LNHDA, CDR2 SQIVND (reference sequence). This CDR3 is built from 14 residues. CDR3 amino acids: CASLDRVLGQPQHF. DNA of the CDR3: TGTGCCAGCCTGGACAGGGTGCTCGGTCAGCCCCAGCATTTT.

CDR3 nucleotide sequence: TGCGCCAGCAGCTTGCCTAGCGGGAGGTCCTACAATGAGCAGTTCTTC. Its protein is CASSLPSGRSYNEQFF. This chain connects TRBV5-1 to TRBJ2-1; the match to TRBD2 covers 11 bases. The CDR3 is 16 amino acids. The J segment lost 1 base and the V segment lost 1 base, leaving 1 base of the junction unmatched. The germline V gene encodes CDR1 SGHRS and CDR2 YFSETQ. Full variable domain (outside the CDR3, taken from reference TRBV5-1 and TRBJ2-1): KAGVTQTPRYLIKTRGQQVTLSCSPISGHRSVSWYQQTPGQGLQFLFEYFSETQRNKGNFPGRFSGRQFSNSRSEMNVSTLELGDSALYLCASSLPSGRSYNEQFFGPGTRLTVL.

The rearrangement uses TRBV6-5 and TRBJ2-7; 9 bases fit TRBD1. Germline CDR1 reads MNHEY; CDR2 reads SVGAGI. The trim removed 10 bases at V and 3 bases at J, leaving 4 bases unmatched. The CDR3 sequence is 12 residues long. In nucleotides, the CDR3 is TGTGCCACCACGGACAGGGGCTACGAGCAGTACTTC. Protein: CATTDRGYEQYF.

V gene TRBV6-5 combines with J gene TRBJ2-5; no firm D call. V was shortened by 2 bases and J by 5 bases, with 6 bases between the two germline ends. There are 12 residues in the CDR3. The germline CDR1 and CDR2 sequences are MNHEY and SVGAGI. CDR3 DNA: TGTGCCAGCAGTTACCCGGGTGAGACCCAGTACTTC. As protein: CASSYPGETQYF.

This clone was seen more than once but under ten times. The chain uses TRBV3-1 (or the pseudogene TRBV3-2) and TRBJ1-1; 7 positions agree with TRBD1. The CDR3 is 14 amino acids. With V trimmed by 3 bases and J by 11 bases, 12 bases remained unmatched. The germline gives CDR1 LGHDT, CDR2 YNNKEL (reference sequence). In DNA, the CDR3 is TGTGCCAGCAGCCAGGAAGGGACAGCCCTTCGGGCTTTCTTT. Amino acids: CASSQEGTALRAFF.

V gene TRBV5-1 combines with J gene TRBJ2-2; D is perhaps TRBD2 (6 bases). V lost 6 bases and J lost 5, with 20 bases in between. In germline, CDR1 is SGHRS, CDR2 YFSETQ. The CDR3 length is 16 residues. The CDR3 loop reads CASKVVSGLDTGELFF. CDR3 nucleotides: TGCGCCAGCAAGGTTGTGTCGGGACTCGATACCGGGGAGCTGTTTTTT.

The chain joins TRBV10-3 to TRBJ2-7; a possible D gene is TRBD1 (5 bases). The CDR3 runs 15 residues. Germline values: CDR1 ENHRY, CDR2 SYGVKD. V was trimmed by 3 bases and J by 2 bases, leaving 14 bases between them. The CDR3 reads CAISDLGKGTYEQYF. As DNA, the CDR3 is TGTGCCATCAGTGACTTGGGAAAGGGGACCTACGAGCAGTACTTC.

V is TRBV9 and J is TRBJ1-1, with unresolved D. V was trimmed by 4 bases and J by 4 bases, leaving 11 bases between them. This CDR3 is built from 13 residues. The V gene's germline CDR1 is SGDLS and CDR2 YYNGEE. The CDR3 bases are TGTGCCAGCAGCCCCGGAGTAGGCACTGAAGCTTTCTTT. Protein: CASSPGVGTEAFF.

The CDR3 nucleotides read TGTGCCAGCCGATTGACAGGGAGCGATGGCTACACCTTC. Its protein product is CASRLTGSDGYTF. The chain has TRBV28 and TRBJ1-2; 7 bases are shared with TRBD1. Germline V lookup: CDR1 MDHEN, CDR2 SYDVKM. CDR3 length equals 13 residues. V lost 8 bases, J lost 6 bases, and 9 bases stayed unmatched.

This chain links TRBV27 with TRBJ2-7, with 12 nucleotides matching TRBD2. V lost 6 bases to trimming and J lost 4 bases; unmatched junction nucleotides: 4. This CDR3 has 14 residues. Germline CDR1 MNHEY, CDR2 SMNVEV (reference sequence). CDR3 nucleotides: TGTGCCAGCAGGCCCGGGACTAGCGGGTACGAGCAGTACTTC. Translation gives CASRPGTSGYEQYF.

J is TRBJ2-4 and V is TRBV29-1; D might be TRBD1 (7 bases). The CDR3 sequence is 18 residues long. Trimming left V 1 base short and J 1 base short, with 20 bases between. Germline V gene sequence: CDR1 SQVTM, CDR2 ANQGSEA. CDR3 sequence reads: CSVEAYRGSRGAKNIQYF. As DNA, the CDR3 is TGCAGCGTTGAAGCCTACAGGGGCAGCCGGGGGGCCAAAAACATTCAGTACTTC.

V gene TRBV27 combines with J gene TRBJ2-3; D not certain. The CDR3 consists of 15 residues. V lost 0 bases and J lost 1, with 8 bases in between. Per the germline V gene, CDR1 is MNHEY and CDR2 is SMNVEV (reference sequence). CDR3 residues: CASSLSSSGTDTQYF. The CDR3 DNA follows: TGTGCCAGCAGTTTATCGTCCAGCGGCACAGATACGCAGTATTTT.